The T cell receptor (beta chain) described here comes from a study of tumor-infiltrating lymphocytes in primary liver carcinoma. For the study at large: Tumor stage was T1-T3 N0M0, and tumor size was 4.2 to 10 cm across.

Unsorted whole blood yielded the blood RNA, and germline DNA was also extracted. Around 3.7 milliliters of peripheral blood were collected before surgery. cDNA specific to TCR beta was made from around 530 ng of total RNA, with a constant-region primer employed for priming. ARM-PCR was slightly modified, and three nested multiplex PCR rounds with it gave rise to the TCR beta libraries. Via MiXCR, TCRdb re-called the multiplex PCR reads, giving one row per CDR3 protein. Of about 180,000 distinct CDR3 sequences listed, around 60% were seen once; the top ten hold approximately 65%. With regard to this clonotype: A single base separates this from a much larger clone, so it may be a read error.

Sequencing was done on a sample of peripheral blood. The receptor was derived from a middle-aged man with primary liver carcinoma and hepatitis B virus infection.

The CDR3 protein is CAISLGGADTQYF. CDR3 in DNA: TGTGCCATCAGCCTGGGGGGGGCGGATACGCAGTATTTT. This chain uses TRBV11-2 with TRBJ2-3; D perhaps matches TRBD2 (7 bases). The CDR3 has 13 residues. Germline loops: CDR1 SGHAT, CDR2 FQNNGV.